A single sample is the source of the 25 T cell receptor beta chains below, sequenced in a study of vaccination and CD4 T cells after COVID-19. Scientists ran DNA taken from cultured CD4+ T cells through the Oncomine TCR Beta short-read assay for sequencing. Genomic DNA extraction was carried out from cultured CD4+ T cells. TCRdb re-called the PCR reads with MiXCR, one entry per CDR3 protein. Among some 10,000 distinct CDR3 sequences, about 40% were seen once, and the ten largest hold roughly 14%. Antigen specificity for these receptors is unknown. The treatment was: roughly 10-day PBMC culture with coronavirus spike peptide pools or control peptides (ViraFEST assay). The unexposed donor provided CD4+ T cells, which were taken before the COVID-19 pandemic (2011-2018). The specimen was CD4+ T cells from blood, cultured in vitro. The source of these receptors is a human donor in good health.

This clonotype was seen a single time. This chain connects TRBV5-4 to TRBJ2-5; 9 positions match TRBD1. The CDR3 length is 14 residues. Germline values: CDR1 SGHNT, CDR2 YYREEE (reference sequence). Trimming removed 4 bases from V and 5 bases from J; junction bases left unmatched: 6. In nucleotides, the CDR3 is TGTGCCAGCAGCCTTCGACAGGGGGGGGAGACCCAGTACTTC. This codes for CASSLRQGGETQYF.

This chain connects TRBV11-3 to TRBJ1-1; TRBD1 matches at 11 bases. Unmatched junction bases numbered 7, after V lost 5 bases and J lost 5 bases. This CDR3 has 15 amino acids. The germline V gene encodes CDR1 SGHNT and CDR2 YENEEA. The CDR3 reads CASSPGQGANTEAFF. The CDR3 nucleotides are TGTGCCAGCAGCCCTGGACAGGGGGCGAATACTGAAGCTTTCTTT.

This chain uses TRBV20-1 with TRBJ1-3, with D unclear. Germline CDR1 and CDR2: DFQATT and SNEGSKA (reference sequence). The V end lost 2 bases, the J end lost 0 bases, and 5 bases lay between the germline ends. The CDR3 spans 13 residues. CDR3: CSARKSSGNTIYF. CDR3 nucleotide sequence: TGCAGTGCTAGAAAAAGCTCTGGAAACACCATATATTTT.

This clonotype was recorded a few times. The rearrangement joins TRBV20-1 to TRBJ2-5; 7 bases agree with TRBD1. CDR3 length: 11 residues. CDR1 and CDR2 from the germline V gene are DFQATT and SNEGSKA (reference sequence). V lost 5 bases and J lost 4; bases outside the gene matches: 1. The CDR3 reads CSAHRGETQYF. Written as DNA, the CDR3 is TGCAGTGCTCACAGGGGAGAGACCCAGTACTTC.

V and J are TRBV4-3 and TRBJ2-7; 8 bases line up with TRBD1. CDR3 length: 13 residues. The V segment lost 4 bases and the J segment 6 bases; nucleotides outside the gene matches: 5. Germline-derived CDR1 and CDR2 are LGHNA and YSLEER. CDR3 residues: CASSPRTGREQYF. CDR3 coding DNA: TGCGCCAGCAGCCCCCGGACAGGGCGCGAGCAGTACTTC.

This rearrangement joins TRBV6-1 to TRBJ1-1; tentative D call: TRBD1 (5 bases). The germline gives CDR1 MNHNS, CDR2 SASEGT. Deletions cut 6 bases from V and 4 bases from J, with 15 bases between. The CDR3 runs to 14 residues. The CDR3 bases are TGTGCCAGCAGACCCCCTGGGGGAGTCACTGAAGCTTTCTTT. Its protein product is CASRPPGGVTEAFF.

V gene TRBV6-1 combines with J gene TRBJ2-7; possibly TRBD1 for D (5 bases). Germline CDR1 MNHNS, CDR2 SASEGT. The CDR3 sequence is 11 residues long. The V gene lost 5 bases and the J gene lost 7 bases, with 9 bases spanning the gap. The CDR3 loop reads CASSTRAEQYF. Written as DNA, the CDR3 is TGTGCCAGCAGTACCAGGGCGGAGCAGTACTTC.

This clonotype has more than one count but fewer than ten. J is TRBJ2-6 and V is TRBV7-9, with D perhaps matching TRBD2 (6 bases). Trimming stripped 8 bases from V and 3 bases from J, with 14 bases between. Per germline, CDR1 SEHNR and CDR2 FQNEAQ (reference sequence). The CDR3 totals 15 residues. CDR3 region: CASEGGVVGANVLTF. The CDR3 DNA is TGTGCCAGCGAAGGAGGGGTTGTTGGGGCCAACGTCCTGACTTTC.

The CDR3 sequence: CSAFGSSGYQETQYF. CDR3 bases: TGCAGTGCTTTTGGGTCTAGCGGGTACCAAGAGACCCAGTACTTC. The chain has TRBV20-1 and TRBJ2-5, with TRBD2 identical over 8 bases. Germline assignment: CDR1 DFQATT and CDR2 SNEGSKA (reference sequence). Losses at the gene ends were 5 bases for V and 0 bases for J; bases not matched to a gene: 8. The CDR3 extends over 15 amino acids.

About this clonotype: One junction end does not reproduce the germline sequence, and a read error may be involved. This chain links TRBV5-4 with TRBJ2-7; tentative D call: TRBD1 (5 bases). Germline-derived CDR1 and CDR2 are SGHNT and YYREEE (reference sequence). The CDR3 runs to 14 residues. The CDR3 spells CASSLEQVSHEQYF. The CDR3 DNA reads TGTGCCAGCAGCTTGGAACAGGTCTCCCACGAGCAGTACTTC.

The chain is built from TRBV10-3 and TRBJ2-6, with 7 bases that match TRBD1. The CDR3 is made up of 15 amino acids. The V and J ends lost 6 bases and 2 bases, in that order; junction bases with no gene match: 4. CDR1 ENHRY and CDR2 SYGVKD come from the germline V gene. The CDR3 DNA follows: TGTGCCATCAGGACCACAGGGGCTGGGGCCAACGTCCTGACTTTC. Residues: CAIRTTGAGANVLTF.

This clonotype was seen more than once but under ten times. The V gene is TRBV28, the J gene TRBJ1-2; no reliable D call. Germline V CDR1 and CDR2: MDHEN, SYDVKM. This CDR3 is built from 16 residues. Trimming shortened V by 3 bases and J by 4 bases, and 18 bases separated the two germline ends. CDR3 nucleotide sequence: TGTGCCAGCAGTTTCCACGGGGTCGGCGAAGGCTATGGCTACACCTTC. Translation gives CASSFHGVGEGYGYTF.

This clonotype has just a few counts. The chain joins TRBV15 to TRBJ2-3; D uncertain. Trimming stripped 0 bases from V and 0 bases from J, with 10 bases between. Germline lookup yields CDR1 LNHNV and CDR2 YYDKDF (reference sequence). There are 16 residues in the CDR3. CDR3 nucleotides: TGTGCCACCAGCAGAGATCGGATTCCTAGCACAGATACGCAGTATTTT. It translates to CATSRDRIPSTDTQYF.

The table lists this clonotype with a count of one. V usage is TRBV28 and J usage is TRBJ2-7; TRBD1 or TRBD2 may be the D gene (5 bases each). The CDR3 length is 13 residues. Germline loops: CDR1 MDHEN, CDR2 SYDVKM. With 6 bases removed from V and 3 bases from J, the gap between germline ends came to 12 bases. The CDR3 sequence: CASRGPQLYEQYF. The CDR3 DNA follows: TGTGCCAGCAGGGGACCTCAACTCTACGAGCAGTACTTC.

This clonotype appeared a few times. The V and J genes are TRBV20-1 and TRBJ1-1; D not certain. Germline CDR1 reads DFQATT; CDR2 reads SNEGSKA (reference sequence). The CDR3 sequence is 13 residues long. Trimming pared 0 bases from V and 8 bases from J, leaving 13 bases between. The CDR3 DNA sequence: TGCAGTGCTAGAGATTATAGGGAATGGGAAGCTTTCTTT. Translated, it gives CSARDYREWEAFF.

This sequence joins TRBV5-5 and TRBJ1-5; no firm D call. Germline-derived CDR1 and CDR2 are SGHKS and YYEKEE (reference sequence). The CDR3 extends over 14 amino acids. The V end was cut by 4 bases, the J end by 6 bases, with 14 bases between. The CDR3 DNA sequence: TGTGCCAGCAGCCCGGCGATTGAGGGTCAGCCCCAGCATTTT. Its translation: CASSPAIEGQPQHF.

This chain joins TRBV28 and TRBJ1-1; weak D call: TRBD1 (6 bases). V lost 6 bases and J lost 10, with 21 bases in between. From germline, CDR1 is MDHEN and CDR2 SYDVKM. The CDR3 covers 14 residues. CDR3 amino acids: CASSLQGPLARAFF. CDR3 sequence (DNA): TGTGCCAGCAGCCTACAGGGTCCCTTAGCGAGAGCTTTCTTT.

The rearrangement uses TRBV19 and TRBJ1-5, with TRBD1 matching 7 bases. The germline gives CDR1 LNHDA, CDR2 SQIVND (reference sequence). The V gene end was trimmed by 5 bases and the J gene end by 1 base; junction bases not matched to a gene: 5. This CDR3 has 15 amino acids. CDR3 nucleotide sequence: TGTGCCAGTAGTGCCCGGGACAGAAGCAATCAGCCCCAGCATTTT. Its translation is CASSARDRSNQPQHF.

The V call is TRBV20-1, the J call TRBJ2-7; D gene uncertain. CDR1 is DFQATT and CDR2 is SNEGSKA in the germline V gene (reference sequence). The V and J ends lost 1 base and 4 bases respectively, with 11 bases between them. The CDR3 covers 13 residues. The CDR3 DNA sequence: TGCAGTGCTAGAGTCCCGTCGACTTACGAGCAGTACTTC. This codes for CSARVPSTYEQYF.

The chain is built from TRBV11-2 and TRBJ1-6, with unresolved D. The CDR3 is 14 amino acids. Germline-derived CDR1 and CDR2 are SGHAT and FQNNGV. V lost 5 bases and J lost 8, with 13 bases in between. The DNA of the CDR3 is TGTGCCAGCAGCAACGGGCTCTGGGATTCACCCCTCCACTTT. This gives the protein CASSNGLWDSPLHF.

This clonotype turned up a few times. J is TRBJ1-1 and V is TRBV9; possibly TRBD1 for D (6 bases). This CDR3 region has 15 residues. Per germline, CDR1 SGDLS and CDR2 YYNGEE. V was shortened by 0 bases and J by 0 bases, with 9 bases between the two germline ends. The CDR3: CASSVGDMLNTEAFF. CDR3 DNA sequence: TGTGCCAGCAGCGTAGGGGACATGCTGAACACTGAAGCTTTCTTT.

The V gene is TRBV7-9, the J gene TRBJ1-1; a possible D gene is TRBD1 (5 bases). The CDR3 contains 14 residues. Deletions cut 6 bases from V and 5 bases from J, with 16 bases between. Germline values: CDR1 SEHNR, CDR2 FQNEAQ (reference sequence). The CDR3 is CASSFGDARTEAFF. CDR3 DNA: TGTGCCAGCAGTTTCGGGGACGCCCGTACTGAAGCTTTCTTT.

The V and J genes are TRBV20-1 and TRBJ2-5, with D perhaps TRBD1 (5 bases). The CDR3 consists of 13 residues. Germline V gene data show CDR1 as DFQATT and CDR2 as SNEGSKA (reference sequence). Trimming pared 0 bases from V and 5 bases from J, leaving 10 bases between. The CDR3 DNA reads as TGCAGTGCTAGAGATCCAGGGCCGGAGACCCAGTACTTC. It translates to CSARDPGPETQYF.

J is TRBJ1-5 and V is TRBV6-1; D is uncertain. This CDR3 has 13 residues. The germline V gene has CDR1 MNHNS and CDR2 SASEGT. Trimming stripped 6 bases from V and 5 bases from J, with 11 bases between. CDR3 amino acids: CASRSDLYQPQHF. CDR3 coding DNA: TGTGCCAGCAGGTCGGACCTATATCAGCCCCAGCATTTT.

The chain links TRBV27 to TRBJ2-7; a possible D gene is TRBD2 (6 bases). V was clipped by 2 bases and J by 4 bases, with 9 bases between them. This CDR3 is built from 13 residues. Germline V CDR1 and CDR2: MNHEY, SMNVEV (reference sequence). The CDR3 sequence is CASSLGGRYEQYF. The CDR3 region has the DNA TGTGCCAGCAGTTTAGGAGGGAGGTACGAGCAGTACTTC.